Listed here is a single T cell receptor beta chain. Its antigen is unknown. The data belong to a study of cytomegalovirus exposure and HLA in healthy donors. General study points: Within an earlier analysis, most TCR beta V segments proved productive either about 90% or about 30% of the time.

V lost 2 bases to trimming and J lost 0 bases; unmatched junction nucleotides: 7. The CDR3 covers 18 residues. The germline V gene encodes CDR1 SGHTA and CDR2 FQGNSA. The PCR had 60 Vbeta and 13 Jbeta primers. Assay: immunoSEQ multiplex PCR; the TCRdb copy retains only in-frame clones and omits some. The sample has 100,000 or so clones, about 60% seen once. The sequence derives from a woman between 25 and 40 years old in good health and CMV-seronegative. This chain links TRBV7-2 with TRBJ2-6, with 7 bases lining up with TRBD1. Sequenced material: PBMCs. The CDR3 DNA is TGTGCCAGCAGCTTAATCCCCAGGGGGAGCTCTGGGGCCAACGTCCTGACTTTC. Amino acid sequence: CASSLIPRGSSGANVLTF.